The 20 T cell receptor beta chains reported below all come from one sample, sequenced in a study of cytomegalovirus exposure and HLA in healthy donors. Primers included in the PCR were 60 Vbeta and 13 Jbeta primers. This table comes from immunoSEQ multiplex PCR, and its TCRdb copy is limited to in-frame clones, with some not included. The repertoire has 55,000 to 75,000 clones, around 70% of them found once; the top ten carry roughly 11%. Sequencing input: PBMCs. The receptors stem from a human donor in good health.

This rearrangement joins TRBV14 to TRBJ1-2, with D hard to call. The germline V gene encodes CDR1 SGHDN and CDR2 FVKESK. CDR3 length: 14 amino acids. V dropped 0 bases and J dropped 7 bases, with 12 bases sitting between them. CDR3 coding DNA: TGTGCCAGCAGCCAAGATCCACACCCTTCTGGCTACACCTTC. It yields the protein CASSQDPHPSGYTF.

The chain uses TRBV11-3 and TRBJ2-1, with TRBD1 identical over 9 bases. This CDR3 region has 16 residues. The V gene's germline CDR1 is SGHNT and CDR2 YENEEA. The J segment lost 4 bases and the V segment lost 5 bases, leaving 9 bases of the junction unmatched. CDR3 bases: TGTGCCAGCAGCCTCTACCGGGACAGGGCGTACAATGAGCAGTTCTTC. It yields the protein CASSLYRDRAYNEQFF.

The V gene is TRBV29-1, the J gene TRBJ2-2; 14 nucleotides align to TRBD2. Losses at the gene ends were 3 bases for V and 5 bases for J; bases not matched to a gene: 2. Per germline, CDR1 SQVTM and CDR2 ANQGSEA. This CDR3 comprises 15 residues. The CDR3 nucleotides read TGCAGCGTTGATGGGACTAGCGGGAGTACCGGGGAGCTGTTTTTT. Amino acids: CSVDGTSGSTGELFF.

The chain recombines TRBV4-1 with TRBJ1-5, with 7 bases that match TRBD1. Germline V lookup: CDR1 MGHRA, CDR2 YSYEKL. V was clipped by 1 base and J by 3 bases; unmatched bases: 3. This CDR3 is 15 amino acids long. The CDR3 DNA reads as TGCGCCAGCAGCCAAGCGGGACAGCCCAATCAGCCCCAGCATTTT. It codes for CASSQAGQPNQPQHF.

The chain carries TRBV29-1 and TRBJ2-5, with 7 bases lining up with TRBD2. CDR1 and CDR2 from the germline V gene are SQVTM and ANQGSEA. CDR3 length: 14 amino acids. With V trimmed by 6 bases and J by 4 bases, 11 bases remained unmatched. The CDR3 here is CSVSPGLPIETQYF. The DNA for the CDR3 is TGCAGCGTCTCCCCGGGACTACCGATAGAGACCCAGTACTTC.

V is TRBV5-1 and J is TRBJ1-6; TRBD1 agrees at 9 bases. Germline-derived CDR1 and CDR2 are SGHRS and YFSETQ. V shed 0 bases and J 7 bases; nucleotides not matched to a gene: 8. The CDR3 is made up of 17 amino acids. The CDR3: CASSLGPQGAENSPLHF. Written as DNA, the CDR3 is TGCGCCAGCAGCTTGGGTCCACAGGGGGCGGAAAATTCACCCCTCCACTTT.

CDR3 in amino acids: CASSLLLRSETQYF. CDR3 bases: TGTGCCAGCAGTTTATTGTTAAGGAGTGAGACCCAGTACTTC. The chain links TRBV28 to TRBJ2-5, with D hard to call. Per germline, CDR1 MDHEN and CDR2 SYDVKM. The CDR3 runs to 14 residues. V shed 1 base and J shed 5 bases, with 11 bases lying between them.

This chain connects TRBV7-9 to TRBJ2-2, with 9 bases lining up with TRBD2. CDR3 length equals 16 residues. CDR1 is SEHNR and CDR2 is FQNEAQ in the germline V gene (reference sequence). The trim removed 5 bases at V and 1 base at J, leaving 5 bases unmatched. The CDR3 nucleotides read TGTGCCAGCAGCACCTCGACTAGCGGGAACACCGGGGAGCTGTTTTTT. As protein: CASSTSTSGNTGELFF.

V usage is TRBV4-2 and J usage is TRBJ2-1; 9 bases align to TRBD2. The CDR3 has 16 residues. The V and J ends lost 4 bases and 12 bases, in that order; junction bases with no gene match: 16. Germline V gives CDR1 LGHNA, CDR2 YNFKEQ. CDR3 in DNA: TGTGCCAGCAGCCCGAGGACTAGCGTGGGACCCGGGGGGCAGTTCTTC. This codes for CASSPRTSVGPGGQFF.

The rearrangement links TRBV28 to TRBJ2-6; TRBD1 matches at 7 bases. Germline V CDR1 and CDR2: MDHEN, SYDVKM. This CDR3 contains 17 residues. V shed 5 bases, J shed 0 bases, and the junction held 7 bases outside the gene matches. DNA for the CDR3: TGTGCCAGCAGTCGTCCGGGACAGCTCTCTGGGGCCAACGTCCTGACTTTC. Protein: CASSRPGQLSGANVLTF.

The gene calls are TRBV7-8 and TRBJ1-1, with 7 positions matching TRBD1. Looked up from germline, CDR1 is SGHVS and CDR2 is FQNEAQ. This CDR3 is built from 14 residues. The V gene end was trimmed by 3 bases and the J gene end by 3 bases; junction bases not matched to a gene: 4. CDR3 sequence reads: CASSFQGGYTEAFF. In DNA form, the CDR3 reads TGTGCCAGCAGCTTCCAGGGGGGTTACACTGAAGCTTTCTTT.

J is TRBJ2-7 and V is TRBV7-8, with TRBD1 as a possible D gene (6 bases). The CDR3 spans 14 residues. V was trimmed by 5 bases and J by 2 bases, leaving 13 bases between them. Germline V gene data show CDR1 as SGHVS and CDR2 as FQNEAQ. CDR3 coding DNA: TGTGCCAGCAGCACCGCCGGGACACCCTACGAGCAGTACTTC. It specifies CASSTAGTPYEQYF.

This clone has only a few counts. The V call is TRBV6-1, the J call TRBJ1-5, with TRBD1 identical over 9 bases. The germline CDR1 and CDR2 sequences are MNHNS and SASEGT. Trimming cost V 7 bases and J 5 bases; bases outside gene matches: 6. The CDR3 is 14 amino acids. The CDR3 sequence is CASTPGQGYQPQHF. The CDR3 DNA reads as TGTGCCAGCACTCCGGGACAGGGCTATCAGCCCCAGCATTTT.

CDR3 DNA sequence: TGTGCCAGCAGAAGGGGGACCCTAGCCTACGAGCAGTACTTC. The encoded protein is CASRRGTLAYEQYF. This chain connects TRBV6-5 to TRBJ2-7, with D possibly being TRBD1 (6 bases). The germline V gene has CDR1 MNHEY and CDR2 SVGAGI. CDR3 size: 14 residues. Trimming took 6 bases from V and 2 from J, leaving 14 bases between them.

The sample holds a few counts of this clone. The gene calls are TRBV7-2 and TRBJ1-5, with unresolved D. V dropped 3 bases and J dropped 0 bases, with 3 bases sitting between them. The CDR3 spans 13 residues. Germline V gene data show CDR1 as SGHTA and CDR2 as FQGNSA. CDR3 in amino acids: CASSFSSNQPQHF. For the CDR3, the DNA is TGTGCCAGCAGCTTTAGTAGCAATCAGCCCCAGCATTTT.

The chain has TRBV6-5 and TRBJ2-7; 7 bases fit TRBD1. V lost 5 bases to trimming and J lost 7 bases; unmatched junction nucleotides: 8. Germline CDR1 MNHEY, CDR2 SVGAGI. This CDR3 spans 13 amino acids. The CDR3 DNA follows: TGTGCCAGCAGTAGGACAGGCCCTAGGGAGCAGTACTTC. Translation gives CASSRTGPREQYF.

The chain combines TRBV28 with TRBJ2-1, with D perhaps TRBD1 (5 bases). The CDR3 contains 11 residues. Germline V gives CDR1 MDHEN, CDR2 SYDVKM. V shed 5 bases and J shed 7 bases, with 6 bases lying between them. The CDR3 spells CASSHRNEQFF. CDR3 DNA: TGTGCCAGCAGTCACAGGAATGAGCAGTTCTTC.

The V call is TRBV27, the J call TRBJ1-5; D not certain. V lost 8 bases to trimming and J lost 6 bases, with 20 bases between them. Germline V gene lookup returns CDR1 MNHEY and CDR2 SMNVEV (reference sequence). This CDR3 is built from 15 residues. The CDR3 protein is CASCSVFQRSQPQHF. In nucleotides, the CDR3 is TGTGCCAGCTGCTCGGTCTTCCAAAGAAGTCAGCCCCAGCATTTT.

The rearrangement joins TRBV19 to TRBJ2-4; 8 bases match TRBD1. With V trimmed by 8 bases and J by 3 bases, 6 bases remained unmatched. The CDR3 runs to 14 residues. Germline-derived CDR1 and CDR2 are LNHDA and SQIVND (reference sequence). The CDR3 DNA reads TGTGCCAGTGACATAGGACAGGGCAAAAACATTCAGTACTTC. As protein: CASDIGQGKNIQYF.

This chain uses TRBV15 with TRBJ2-1; D not certain. V lost 2 bases to trimming and J lost 4 bases, with 12 bases between them. This CDR3 contains 15 residues. Germline CDR1 reads LNHNV; CDR2 reads YYDKDF (reference sequence). The CDR3 region has the DNA TGTGCCACCAGCAGATCGACAAACCCATACAATGAGCAGTTCTTC. The encoded protein is CATSRSTNPYNEQFF.